One sample yielded the 24 T cell receptor beta chains listed below, sequenced in a study of somatic mutations in T cells in chronic GVHD. Only in-frame clones appear in the TCRdb table, and some are missing; sequencing was by immunoSEQ multiplex PCR. The top ten clones hold less than 40% of a sample with about 14,000 clones, roughly 78% of them seen once. The sample consisted of Vbeta20-negative CD4+ T cells from blood. All receptors derive from a male patient in his fifties or sixties with chronic graft-versus-host disease. Some T cells may be supplied by the graft donor.

This chain connects TRBV7-2 to TRBJ2-5; perhaps TRBD1 as D (5 bases). This CDR3 region has 16 residues. The V end was cut by 3 bases, the J end by 5 bases, with 19 bases between. Germline CDR1 reads SGHTA; CDR2 reads FQGNSA. This chain's CDR3 is CASSFTGQGVGETQYF. CDR3 nucleotides: TGTGCCAGCAGCTTCACAGGCCAGGGTGTTGGGGAGACCCAGTACTTC.

The genes are TRBV18 and TRBJ2-2, with D possibly being TRBD1 (5 bases). Per germline, CDR1 KGHSH and CDR2 LQKENI. V gave up 2 bases and J gave up 7 bases, with 5 bases separating them. The CDR3 has 12 amino acids. The CDR3 region is CASSPDSGELFF. The CDR3 DNA reads as TGTGCCAGCTCACCAGACAGCGGGGAGCTGTTTTTT.

This chain uses TRBV19 with TRBJ1-1; TRBD1 matches 7 bases. Germline CDR1 reads LNHDA; CDR2 reads SQIVND (reference sequence). This CDR3 contains 14 residues. V lost 8 bases to trimming and J lost 0 bases; unmatched junction nucleotides: 6. The CDR3, as DNA: TGTGCCAGTTCCTTAGGGACAGTGAACACTGAAGCTTTCTTT. This gives the protein CASSLGTVNTEAFF.

This clone has just one count. One end of the junction is discordant with germline, which a read error may explain. J is TRBJ2-3 and V is TRBV29-1, with 10 bases identical to TRBD1. The CDR3 loop spans 13 amino acids. CDR1 is SQVTM, CDR2 ANQGSEA, per germline. The CDR3 sequence: CSAGTGVTDMQYF. The CDR3 DNA reads as TGCAGCGCCGGGACAGGGGTCACAGATATGCAGTATTTT.

The chain recombines TRBV7-2 with TRBJ2-4, with 11 bases identical to TRBD2. CDR3 length equals 16 residues. Germline-derived CDR1 and CDR2 are SGHTA and FQGNSA. With 3 bases clipped from V and 8 bases from J, the junction kept 9 bases outside the gene matches. The CDR3 DNA reads TGTGCCAGCAGCTTGTTAGCGGGAGGGCCCAGGCACATTCAGTACTTC. Translating gives CASSLLAGGPRHIQYF.

The chain employs TRBV5-6 and TRBJ2-2, with D possibly TRBD1 on 5 matching bases. The CDR3 has 17 amino acids. V was pared by 0 bases and J by 4 bases, with 16 bases between. From germline, CDR1 is SGHDT and CDR2 YYEEEE. In DNA, the CDR3 is TGTGCCAGCAGCTTGGGTGGGGCGGCCAGCATCACCGGGGAGCTGTTTTTT. Its translation: CASSLGGAASITGELFF.

This chain links TRBV19 with TRBJ2-5; 10 positions match TRBD2. The CDR3 extends over 14 amino acids. Trimming cost V 5 bases and J 3 bases; bases outside gene matches: 3. The germline gives CDR1 LNHDA, CDR2 SQIVND (reference sequence). CDR3 residues: CASSHGLAEETQYF. CDR3 DNA sequence: TGTGCCAGTAGTCACGGACTAGCGGAAGAGACCCAGTACTTC.

The chain couples TRBV19 to TRBJ1-1; 7 bases map to TRBD1. The V segment lost 5 bases and the J segment 1 base; nucleotides outside the gene matches: 4. The CDR3 sequence is 14 residues long. From germline, CDR1 is LNHDA and CDR2 SQIVND (reference sequence). The CDR3 spells CASSQQGRNTEAFF. In DNA form, the CDR3 reads TGTGCCAGTAGTCAACAGGGGAGGAACACTGAAGCTTTCTTT.

Note on this clone: The same CDR3 is also encoded by other DNA sequences in this sample. The gene calls are TRBV14 and TRBJ1-2; 7 bases align to TRBD1. In germline, CDR1 is SGHDN, CDR2 FVKESK. The CDR3 is 14 residues long. The junction had 1 base not matched to a gene; V was cut back by 1 base and J by 2 bases. The CDR3 sequence is CASSQGGQNYGYTF. CDR3 bases: TGTGCCAGCAGCCAAGGGGGACAGAACTATGGCTACACCTTC.

The J gene is TRBJ2-7, the V gene TRBV2; no reliable D call. Germline V gene lookup returns CDR1 SNHLY and CDR2 FYNNEI. Trimming stripped 0 bases from V and 0 bases from J, with 15 bases between. This CDR3 is 17 amino acids long. CDR3 DNA sequence: TGTGCCAGCAGTGAAGCGCTTCGAGTCGGTAGCTCCTACGAGCAGTACTTC. Its protein is CASSEALRVGSSYEQYF.

The gene calls are TRBV5-4 and TRBJ1-1, with D unclear. Germline V gene lookup returns CDR1 SGHNT and CDR2 YYREEE (reference sequence). There are 13 residues in the CDR3. Trimming removed 0 bases from V and 3 bases from J, with 6 bases in between. The CDR3 DNA is TGTGCCAGCAGCTTGGACAGCTACACTGAAGCTTTCTTT. This codes for CASSLDSYTEAFF.

The chain links TRBV7-2 to TRBJ2-5, with a weak D call TRBD2 (7 bases). Looked up from germline, CDR1 is SGHTA and CDR2 is FQGNSA. The V gene lost 5 bases and the J gene lost 1 base, with 11 bases spanning the gap. The CDR3 consists of 14 residues. CDR3 region: CASSIGGPQETQYF. The CDR3 region has the DNA TGTGCCAGCAGCATCGGGGGGCCCCAAGAGACCCAGTACTTC.

J is TRBJ2-7 and V is TRBV7-2; perhaps TRBD1 as D (6 bases). Germline values: CDR1 SGHTA, CDR2 FQGNSA. With 5 bases removed from V and 0 bases from J, the gap between germline ends came to 11 bases. The CDR3 is made up of 14 amino acids. Here the CDR3 DNA reads TGTGCCAGCAGCCCCGACAGGACCTCCTACGAGCAGTACTTC. This encodes CASSPDRTSYEQYF.

The rearrangement links TRBV15 to TRBJ1-2, with D possibly being TRBD1 (6 bases). There are 16 residues in the CDR3. CDR1 LNHNV and CDR2 YYDKDF come from the germline V gene (reference sequence). Trimming stripped 5 bases from V and 4 bases from J, with 20 bases between. CDR3 sequence: CATSPPSGGAGYGYTF. CDR3 in DNA: TGTGCCACCAGCCCCCCTTCGGGGGGGGCAGGCTATGGCTACACCTTC.

This clone has only a few counts. This sequence joins TRBV7-9 and TRBJ2-7, with 7 bases fitting TRBD2. The CDR3 length is 15 residues. Per germline, CDR1 SEHNR and CDR2 FQNEAQ (reference sequence). V shed 5 bases, J shed 1 base, and the junction held 8 bases outside the gene matches. Here the CDR3 DNA reads TGTGCCAGCAGCCTCAGCGGGGTCACGTCCTACGAGCAGTACTTC. Amino acids: CASSLSGVTSYEQYF.

This clone is a singleton in its sample. The J gene is TRBJ2-2, the V gene TRBV5-4, with 15 bases identical to TRBD2. This CDR3 comprises 17 residues. J gave up 1 base and V 5 bases, and 3 bases lay outside the gene matches. CDR1 is SGHNT, CDR2 YYREEE, per germline (reference sequence). For the CDR3, the DNA is TGTGCCAGCAGGAAGGGACTAGCGGGAGGGAACACCGGGGAGCTGTTTTTT. It translates to CASRKGLAGGNTGELFF.

This clone is classed as medium-sized. This sequence joins TRBV18 and TRBJ1-2; D may be TRBD1 (6 bases). Germline V gene sequence: CDR1 KGHSH, CDR2 LQKENI. V lost 3 bases to trimming and J lost 6 bases, with 17 bases between them. This CDR3 has 15 residues. The CDR3: CASSPLEQGWDGYTF. DNA for the CDR3: TGTGCCAGCTCACCGTTAGAACAGGGATGGGATGGCTACACCTTC.

The V and J genes are TRBV5-5 and TRBJ2-3; D is unclear. Trimming left V 4 bases short and J 4 bases short, with 13 bases between. CDR1 and CDR2 (germline): SGHKS, YYEKEE (reference sequence). The CDR3 is 14 residues long. The CDR3 nucleotides are TGTGCCAGCAGCCCGAACTCTTTTGCAGATACGCAGTATTTT. Its translation: CASSPNSFADTQYF. Drawing the rest from reference TRBV5-5 and TRBJ2-3, the complete variable domain is DAGVTQSPTHLIKTRGQQVTLRCSPISGHKSVSWYQQVLGQGPQFIFQYYEKEERGRGNFPDRFSARQFPNYSSELNVNALLLGDSALYLCASSPNSFADTQYFGPGTRLTVL.

The V gene is TRBV6-5, the J gene TRBJ1-5; maybe TRBD1 (6 bases). The CDR3 covers 15 residues. Germline values: CDR1 MNHEY, CDR2 SVGAGI. The V end was cut by 8 bases, the J end by 1 base, with 15 bases between. The CDR3 loop is CASGGAPWSNQPQHF. In DNA, the CDR3 is TGTGCCAGCGGGGGGGCCCCTTGGAGCAATCAGCCCCAGCATTTT.

V and J are TRBV11-2 and TRBJ2-2; D is ambiguous. Germline assignment: CDR1 SGHAT and CDR2 FQNNGV. Trimming removed 4 bases at V and 1 base at J, with 7 bases between. There are 14 residues in the CDR3. CDR3 loop: CASSSTVNTGELFF. The CDR3 nucleotides read TGTGCCAGCAGCTCAACGGTGAACACCGGGGAGCTGTTTTTT.

J is TRBJ2-5 and V is TRBV6-1, with TRBD1 matching 10 bases. Trimming took 4 bases from V and 3 from J; bases not matched to a gene: 5. This CDR3 has 15 amino acids. Germline V gene sequence: CDR1 MNHNS, CDR2 SASEGT. The DNA of the CDR3 is TGTGCCAGCAGTGTCACGACAGGGGGCAAAGAGACCCAGTACTTC. Translating it yields CASSVTTGGKETQYF.

The gene calls are TRBV6-5 and TRBJ2-7, with D tentatively TRBD1 (6 bases). Germline V gene sequence: CDR1 MNHEY, CDR2 SVGAGI. This CDR3 comprises 14 residues. The V end lost 5 bases, the J end lost 3 bases, and 14 bases lay between the germline ends. CDR3 protein: CASSKRDTFYEQYF. The CDR3, as DNA: TGTGCCAGCAGTAAACGGGACACATTCTACGAGCAGTACTTC.

V and J are TRBV27 and TRBJ1-5; 10 bases line up with TRBD1. The CDR3 loop spans 19 amino acids. J was trimmed by 1 base and V by 5 bases; bases with no gene match: 14. Looked up from germline, CDR1 is MNHEY and CDR2 is SMNVEV (reference sequence). CDR3 amino acids: CASSPVAGTGDLSNQPQHF. The DNA for the CDR3 is TGTGCCAGCAGTCCTGTCGCGGGGACAGGGGACCTAAGCAATCAGCCCCAGCATTTT.

The rearrangement uses TRBV2 and TRBJ2-2; D unresolved. The CDR3 runs 13 residues. Between the trimmed V and J ends, which lost 4 bases and 6 bases, there was a span of 9 bases. Germline values: CDR1 SNHLY, CDR2 FYNNEI. CDR3 nucleotides: TGTGCCAGCAGTGTCTCGTCCCCCGGGGAGCTGTTTTTT. It encodes CASSVSSPGELFF.